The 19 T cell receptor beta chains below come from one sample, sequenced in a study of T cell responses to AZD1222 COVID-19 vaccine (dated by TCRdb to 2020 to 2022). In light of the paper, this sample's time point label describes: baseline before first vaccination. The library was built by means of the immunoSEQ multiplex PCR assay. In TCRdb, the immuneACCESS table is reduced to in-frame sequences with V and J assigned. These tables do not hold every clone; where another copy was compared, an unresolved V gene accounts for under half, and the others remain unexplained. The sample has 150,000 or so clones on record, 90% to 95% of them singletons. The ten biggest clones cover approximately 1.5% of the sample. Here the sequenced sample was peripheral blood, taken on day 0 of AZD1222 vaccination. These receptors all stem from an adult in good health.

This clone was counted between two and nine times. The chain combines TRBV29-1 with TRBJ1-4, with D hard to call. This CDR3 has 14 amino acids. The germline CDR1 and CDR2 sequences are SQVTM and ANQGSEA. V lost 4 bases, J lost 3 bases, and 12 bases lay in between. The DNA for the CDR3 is TGCAGCGTTGGTGGGGTCGGGTCTAATGAAAAACTGTTTTTT. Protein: CSVGGVGSNEKLFF. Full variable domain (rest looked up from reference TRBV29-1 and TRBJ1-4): SAVISQKPSRDICQRGTSLTIQCQVDSQVTMMFWYRQQPGQSLTLIATANQGSEATYESGFVIDKFPISRPNLTFSTLTVSNMSPEDSSIYLCSVGGVGSNEKLFFGSGTQLSVL.

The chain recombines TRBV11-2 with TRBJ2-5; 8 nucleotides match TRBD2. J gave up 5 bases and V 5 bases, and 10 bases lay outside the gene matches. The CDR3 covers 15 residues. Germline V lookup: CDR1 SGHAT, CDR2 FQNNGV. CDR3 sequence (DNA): TGTGCCAGCAGCACCGGGACTAGGGGGTTGGAGACCCAGTACTTC. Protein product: CASSTGTRGLETQYF.

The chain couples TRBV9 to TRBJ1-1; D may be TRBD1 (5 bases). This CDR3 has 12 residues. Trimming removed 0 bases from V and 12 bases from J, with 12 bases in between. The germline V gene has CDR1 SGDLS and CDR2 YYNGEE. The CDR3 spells CASSVVAGRPFF. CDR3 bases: TGTGCCAGCAGCGTAGTTGCAGGGAGGCCTTTCTTT.

The CDR3 is CASSMGLAINEQFF. The CDR3 DNA follows: TGTGCCAGTAGTATGGGACTAGCTATCAATGAGCAGTTCTTC. The chain couples TRBV19 to TRBJ2-1; 9 positions match TRBD2. With 3 bases clipped from V and 6 bases from J, the junction kept 3 bases outside the gene matches. This CDR3 has 14 residues. Germline V gene data show CDR1 as LNHDA and CDR2 as SQIVND (reference sequence).

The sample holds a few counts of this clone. CDR3 loop: CASSLFETQYF. The CDR3 nucleotides are TGTGCCAGCAGCTTATTCGAGACCCAGTACTTC. The gene calls are TRBV11-2 and TRBJ2-5; D unresolved. Between the trimmed V and J ends, which lost 2 bases and 5 bases, there was a span of 3 bases. Per the germline V gene, CDR1 is SGHAT and CDR2 is FQNNGV. The CDR3 extends over 11 amino acids.

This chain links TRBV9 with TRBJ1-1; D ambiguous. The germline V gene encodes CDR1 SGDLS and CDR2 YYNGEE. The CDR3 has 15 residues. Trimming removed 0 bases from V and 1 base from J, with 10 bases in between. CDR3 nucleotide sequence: TGTGCCAGCAGCGTAGCGGCAGGATCGAACACTGAAGCTTTCTTT. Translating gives CASSVAAGSNTEAFF.

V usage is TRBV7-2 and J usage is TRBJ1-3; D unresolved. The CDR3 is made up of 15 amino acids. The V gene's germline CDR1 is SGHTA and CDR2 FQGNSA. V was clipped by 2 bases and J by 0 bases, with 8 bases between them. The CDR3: CASSLSLGSGNTIYF. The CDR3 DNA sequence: TGTGCCAGCAGCTTAAGTTTGGGCTCTGGAAACACCATATATTTT.

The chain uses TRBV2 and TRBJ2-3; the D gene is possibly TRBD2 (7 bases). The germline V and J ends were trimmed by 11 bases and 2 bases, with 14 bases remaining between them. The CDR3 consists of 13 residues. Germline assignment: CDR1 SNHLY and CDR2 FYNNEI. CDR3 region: CAGGGGYTDTQYF. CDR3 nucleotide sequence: TGTGCCGGGGGCGGGGGATACACAGATACGCAGTATTTT.

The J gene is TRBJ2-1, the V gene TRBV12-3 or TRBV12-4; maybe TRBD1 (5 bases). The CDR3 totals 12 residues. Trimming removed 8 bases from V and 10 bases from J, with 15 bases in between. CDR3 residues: CASGQGWKEQFF. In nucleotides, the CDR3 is TGTGCCAGCGGGCAGGGTTGGAAAGAGCAGTTCTTC.

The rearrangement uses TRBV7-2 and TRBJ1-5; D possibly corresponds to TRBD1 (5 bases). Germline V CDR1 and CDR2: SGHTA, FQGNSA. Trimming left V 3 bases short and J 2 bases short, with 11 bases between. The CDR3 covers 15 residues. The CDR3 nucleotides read TGTGCCAGCAGCTTGCTACGAGGGGGCAATCAGCCCCAGCATTTT. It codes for CASSLLRGGNQPQHF.

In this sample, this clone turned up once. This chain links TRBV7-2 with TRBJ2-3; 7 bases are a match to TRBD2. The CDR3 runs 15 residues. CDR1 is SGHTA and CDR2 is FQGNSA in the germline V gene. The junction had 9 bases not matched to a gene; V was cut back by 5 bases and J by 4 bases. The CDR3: CASSQTSWTADTQYF. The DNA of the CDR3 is TGTGCCAGCAGCCAGACTAGCTGGACCGCAGATACGCAGTATTTT.

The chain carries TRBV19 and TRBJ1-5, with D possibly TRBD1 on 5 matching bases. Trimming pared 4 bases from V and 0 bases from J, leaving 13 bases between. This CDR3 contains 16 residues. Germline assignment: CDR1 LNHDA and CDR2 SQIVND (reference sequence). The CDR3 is CASSTTRQYSNQPQHF. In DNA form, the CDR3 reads TGTGCCAGTAGTACCACCCGACAGTATAGCAATCAGCCCCAGCATTTT. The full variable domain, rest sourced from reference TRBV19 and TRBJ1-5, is DGGITQSPKYLFRKEGQNVTLSCEQNLNHDAMYWYRQDPGQGLRLIYYSQIVNDFQKGDIAEGYSVSREKKESFPLTVTSAQKNPTAFYLCASSTTRQYSNQPQHFGDGTRLSIL.

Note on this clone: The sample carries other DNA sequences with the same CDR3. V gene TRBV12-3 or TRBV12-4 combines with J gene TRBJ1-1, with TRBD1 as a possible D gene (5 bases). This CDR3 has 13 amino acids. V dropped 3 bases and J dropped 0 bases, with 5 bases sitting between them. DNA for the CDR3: TGTGCCAGCAGTTTGGGGCTGAACACTGAAGCTTTCTTT. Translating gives CASSLGLNTEAFF.

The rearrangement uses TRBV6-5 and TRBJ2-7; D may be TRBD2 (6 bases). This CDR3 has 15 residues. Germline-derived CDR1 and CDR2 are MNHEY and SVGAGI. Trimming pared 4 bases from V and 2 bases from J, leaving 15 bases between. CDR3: CASSSHGTGAYEQYF. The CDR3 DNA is TGTGCCAGCAGTTCCCACGGGACGGGAGCCTACGAGCAGTACTTC.

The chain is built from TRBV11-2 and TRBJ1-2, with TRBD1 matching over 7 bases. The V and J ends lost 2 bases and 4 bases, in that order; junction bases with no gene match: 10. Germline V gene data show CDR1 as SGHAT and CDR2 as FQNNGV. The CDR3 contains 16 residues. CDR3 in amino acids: CASSLPWPEGAYGYTF. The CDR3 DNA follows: TGTGCCAGCAGCTTACCCTGGCCCGAGGGGGCCTATGGCTACACCTTC.

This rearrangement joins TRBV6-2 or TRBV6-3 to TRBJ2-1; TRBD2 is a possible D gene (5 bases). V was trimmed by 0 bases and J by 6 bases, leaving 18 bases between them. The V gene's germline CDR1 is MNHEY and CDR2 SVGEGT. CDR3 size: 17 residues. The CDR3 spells CASSYSPSHGIVNEQFF. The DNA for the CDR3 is TGTGCCAGCAGTTACTCACCCTCCCACGGGATAGTCAATGAGCAGTTCTTC.

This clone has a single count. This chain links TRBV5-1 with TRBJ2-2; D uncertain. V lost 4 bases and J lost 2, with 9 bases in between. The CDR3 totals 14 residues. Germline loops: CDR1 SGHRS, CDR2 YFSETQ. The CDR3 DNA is TGCGCCAGCAGCCGGACCGAAAACACCGGGGAGCTGTTTTTT. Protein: CASSRTENTGELFF.

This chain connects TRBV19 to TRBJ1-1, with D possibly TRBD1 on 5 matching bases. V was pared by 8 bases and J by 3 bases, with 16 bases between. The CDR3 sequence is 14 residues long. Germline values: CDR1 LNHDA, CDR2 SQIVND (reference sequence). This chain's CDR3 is CASAQQASYTEAFF. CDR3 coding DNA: TGTGCCAGTGCGCAACAGGCTTCTTACACTGAAGCTTTCTTT.

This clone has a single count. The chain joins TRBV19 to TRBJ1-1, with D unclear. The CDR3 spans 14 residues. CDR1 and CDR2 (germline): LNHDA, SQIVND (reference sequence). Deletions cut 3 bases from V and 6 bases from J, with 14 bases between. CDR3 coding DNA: TGTGCCAGTAGTATTAAAGCCGCGCCGGCTGAAGCTTTCTTT. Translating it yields CASSIKAAPAEAFF.